In its sample, the clone carrying this T cell receptor beta chain was seen many times. The antigen is undetermined. These data originate in a study of early T cells in non-severe SARS-CoV-2 infection. General study results and limits: VDJdb-based matching was biased toward anti-spike CD8 responses and missed private and CD4 specificities.

Individual cDNA molecules were tagged with unique molecular identifiers. Each CDR3 protein is one row after TCRdb ran MiXCR on the 5' RACE reads. This table holds 65,000 to 85,000 distinct CDR3 sequences, about 9% found once. Trimming cost V 5 bases and J 2 bases; bases outside gene matches: 4. This CDR3 contains 14 residues. Per the germline V gene, CDR1 is SGHTA and CDR2 is FQGTGA. This TCR came from an adult who was a healthcare worker with PCR-confirmed SARS-CoV-2 infection or an uninfected control (not recorded which). The gene calls are TRBV7-3 and TRBJ2-3; 7 nucleotides agree with TRBD1. The sequencing here drew on whole blood, taken at baseline. This CDR3 reads CASSTGTVTDTQYF. The CDR3 DNA is TGTGCCAGCAGCACCGGGACAGTCACAGATACGCAGTATTTT.